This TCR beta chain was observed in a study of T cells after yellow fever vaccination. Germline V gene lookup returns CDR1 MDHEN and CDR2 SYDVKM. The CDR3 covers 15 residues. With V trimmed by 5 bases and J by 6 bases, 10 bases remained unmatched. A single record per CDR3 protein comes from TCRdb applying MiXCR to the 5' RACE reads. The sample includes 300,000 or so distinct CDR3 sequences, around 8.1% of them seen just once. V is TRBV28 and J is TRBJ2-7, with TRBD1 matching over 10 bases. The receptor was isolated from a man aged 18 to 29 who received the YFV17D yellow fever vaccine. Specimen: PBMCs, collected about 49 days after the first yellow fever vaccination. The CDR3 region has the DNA TGTGCCAGCAGTGCCTCCGGGACAGGGGATAGCGAGCAGTACGTC. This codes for CASSASGTGDSEQYV.